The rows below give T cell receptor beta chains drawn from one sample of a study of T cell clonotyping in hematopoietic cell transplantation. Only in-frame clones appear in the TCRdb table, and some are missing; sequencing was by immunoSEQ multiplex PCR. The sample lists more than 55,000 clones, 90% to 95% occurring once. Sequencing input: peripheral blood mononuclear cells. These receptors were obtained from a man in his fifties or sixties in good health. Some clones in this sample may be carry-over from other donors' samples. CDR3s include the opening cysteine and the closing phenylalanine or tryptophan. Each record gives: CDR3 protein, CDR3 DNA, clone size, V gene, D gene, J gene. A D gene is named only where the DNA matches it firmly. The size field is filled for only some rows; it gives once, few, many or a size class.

CATTTGGAYNEQFF | TGTGCCACAACTACAGGGGGCGCCTACAATGAGCAGTTCTTC | NA | TRBV28 | TRBD1 | TRBJ2-1
CASSPGTGHTGELFF | TGTGCCAGCAGCCCTGGGACAGGGCATACCGGGGAGCTGTTTTTT | NA | TRBV7-3 | TRBD1 | TRBJ2-2
CASRRWPGTNEKLFF | TGTGCCAGCAGGAGGTGGCCTGGAACTAATGAAAAACTGTTTTTT | NA | TRBV27 | NA | TRBJ1-4
CASSVEGLGNNEQFF | TGTGCCAGCAGCGTAGAAGGGTTGGGAAACAATGAGCAGTTCTTC | NA | TRBV9 | NA | TRBJ2-1
CSARVGAGYTF | TGCAGTGCTAGAGTGGGAGCTGGCTACACCTTC | NA | TRBV20-1 | NA | TRBJ1-2
CASSPTGGYEQYF | TGTGCCAGCAGCCCCACCGGAGGCTACGAGCAGTACTTC | NA | TRBV7-6 | NA | TRBJ2-7
CASSPGAGSVGNQPQHF | TGTGCCAGCAGCCCAGGGGCAGGGAGTGTGGGAAATCAGCCCCAGCATTTT | NA | TRBV2 | NA | TRBJ1-5
CASSSTGEGTEAFF | TGCGCCAGCAGCTCGACAGGGGAGGGCACTGAAGCTTTCTTT | NA | TRBV5-1 | TRBD1 | TRBJ1-1
CASSEVGRDYGYTF | TGTGCCAGCAGCGAGGTGGGGAGGGACTATGGCTACACCTTC | NA | TRBV2 | NA | TRBJ1-2
CAWSDRDRSNTQYF | TGTGCCTGGAGTGACCGGGACAGGTCGAATACGCAGTATTTT | NA | TRBV30 | TRBD1 | TRBJ2-3
CASRRGGLDTQYF | TGTGCCAGTCGGCGGGGGGGGCTAGATACGCAGTATTTT | NA | TRBV19 | TRBD2 | TRBJ2-3
CATTKGGPATEAFF | TGTGCCACTACGAAGGGGGGCCCGGCGACTGAAGCTTTCTTT | once | TRBV6-5 | NA | TRBJ1-1
CASRPGQGVTYEQYF | TGTGCCAGCAGGCCCGGACAGGGGGTCACCTACGAGCAGTACTTC | NA | TRBV6-4 | TRBD1 | TRBJ2-7
CASSYSTGGYAEAFF | TGTGCCAGCAGTTACTCGACAGGGGGCTACGCTGAAGCTTTCTTT | NA | TRBV6-5 | TRBD1 | TRBJ1-1
CASSDGFRGELFF | TGTGCCAGCAGTGACGGTTTTAGGGGGGAGCTGTTTTTT | NA | TRBV6-1 | NA | TRBJ2-2
CASSQDWNQPQHF | TGTGCCAGCAGCCAAGATTGGAATCAGCCCCAGCATTTT | NA | TRBV14 | NA | TRBJ1-5
CSVGEGVGLFF | TGCAGCGTTGGGGAGGGGGTTGGACTGTTTTTT | NA | TRBV29-1 | NA | TRBJ1-4
CASSYQAGGQETQYF | TGTGCCAGCAGTTACCAAGCGGGGGGCCAAGAGACCCAGTACTTC | NA | TRBV7-2 | TRBD2 | TRBJ2-5
CASSRATEAFF | TGTGCCAGCAGCAGGGCCACTGAAGCTTTCTTT | once | TRBV7-2 | NA | TRBJ1-1
CAISGDGPYEQYF | TGTGCCATCAGTGGTGACGGACCCTACGAGCAGTACTTC | NA | TRBV10-3 | NA | TRBJ2-7
CASRTGTAPLWYSNQPQHF | TGTGCCAGCAGAACCGGGACAGCCCCTTTGTGGTATAGCAATCAGCCCCAGCATTTT | NA | TRBV28 | TRBD1 | TRBJ1-5
CASSELLWATNEKLFF | TGTGCCAGCAGTGAACTTCTATGGGCAACTAATGAAAAACTGTTTTTT | NA | TRBV25-1 | NA | TRBJ1-4
CASSLRQSTDTQYF | TGCGCCAGCAGCTTGAGGCAAAGCACAGATACGCAGTATTTT | NA | TRBV5-1 | NA | TRBJ2-3
CASSPFGETQYF | TGTGCCAGCAGCCCTTTTGGGGAGACCCAGTACTTC | NA | TRBV11-2 | NA | TRBJ2-5
CASSLTGTGNWYEQYF | TGTGCCAGCAGCTTAACCGGGACAGGCAATTGGTACGAGCAGTACTTC | NA | TRBV7-8 | TRBD1 | TRBJ2-7
CASSAGQGILETQYF | TGTGCCAGCAGCGCCGGACAGGGTATATTAGAGACCCAGTACTTC | NA | TRBV9 | TRBD1 | TRBJ2-5
CAISERENTGELFF | TGTGCCATCAGTGAGAGGGAGAACACCGGGGAGCTGTTTTTT | once | TRBV10-3 | NA | TRBJ2-2
CASSVDRTGSNQPQHF | TGTGCCAGCAGTGTAGATAGGACCGGCAGCAATCAGCCCCAGCATTTT | NA | TRBV2 | NA | TRBJ1-5
CAWSAPSGRPEETQYF | TGTGCCTGGAGTGCCCCTAGCGGGAGGCCTGAAGAGACCCAGTACTTC | NA | TRBV30 | TRBD2 | TRBJ2-5
CALWDRKAYEQYF | TGTGCCCTATGGGACAGGAAAGCCTACGAGCAGTACTTC | NA | TRBV6-1 | TRBD1 | TRBJ2-7
CASSFLRVLQETQYF | TGTGCCAGCAGCTTTTTGAGGGTACTCCAAGAGACCCAGTACTTC | NA | TRBV5-6 | NA | TRBJ2-5
CASSYLEAFF | TGTGCCAGCAGCTATCTTGAAGCTTTCTTT | once | TRBV7-9 | NA | TRBJ1-1
CASSQGTTGDTQYF | TGTGCCAGCAGCCAAGGGACTACCGGAGATACGCAGTATTTT | NA | TRBV14 | NA | TRBJ2-3
CASSLGMVQETQYF | TGTGCCAGCAGCTTAGGGATGGTCCAAGAGACCCAGTACTTC | once | TRBV11-2 | NA | TRBJ2-5
CASTRGGARDEQFF | TGCGCCAGCACCCGAGGGGGGGCTAGGGATGAGCAGTTCTTC | NA | TRBV5-1 | NA | TRBJ2-1
CASSPRGGAGETQYF | TGTGCCAGCAGCCCCCGCGGGGGGGCAGGGGAGACCCAGTACTTC | NA | TRBV7-9 | TRBD2 | TRBJ2-5
CASSIIFAGTSGSRSSYNEQFF | TGCGCCAGCAGCATCATATTTGCCGGGACTAGCGGGAGCCGCAGCTCCTACAATGAGCAGTTCTTC | NA | TRBV5-1 | TRBD2 | TRBJ2-1
CASSARRDRESNQPQHF | TGTGCCAGCAGTGCCCGAAGGGACAGGGAGAGCAATCAGCCCCAGCATTTT | NA | TRBV27 | TRBD1 | TRBJ1-5
CASSSRQGAGQPQHF | TGTGCCAGCAGTTCCCGACAGGGGGCAGGTCAGCCCCAGCATTTT | NA | TRBV27 | TRBD1 | TRBJ1-5
CASSLGVSGEKLFF | TGTGCCAGCAGCTTAGGAGTCTCGGGTGAAAAACTGTTTTTT | NA | TRBV11-2 | NA | TRBJ1-4
CAISFNPGGDEQYF | TGTGCCATCAGTTTTAATCCAGGGGGGGACGAGCAGTACTTC | NA | TRBV10-3 | NA | TRBJ2-7